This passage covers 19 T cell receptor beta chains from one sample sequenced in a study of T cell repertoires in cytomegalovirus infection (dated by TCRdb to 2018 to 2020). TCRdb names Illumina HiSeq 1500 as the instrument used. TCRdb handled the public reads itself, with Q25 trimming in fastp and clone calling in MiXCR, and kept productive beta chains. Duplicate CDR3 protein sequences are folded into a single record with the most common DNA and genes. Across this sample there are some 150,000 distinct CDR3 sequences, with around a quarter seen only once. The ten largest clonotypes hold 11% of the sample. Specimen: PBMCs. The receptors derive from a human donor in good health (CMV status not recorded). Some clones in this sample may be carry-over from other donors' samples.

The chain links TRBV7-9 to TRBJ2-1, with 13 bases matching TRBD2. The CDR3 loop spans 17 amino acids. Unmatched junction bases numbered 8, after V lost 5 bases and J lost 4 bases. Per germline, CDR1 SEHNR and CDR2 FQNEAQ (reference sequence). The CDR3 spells CASSPRLAGGTYNEQFF. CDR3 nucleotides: TGTGCCAGCAGCCCTAGACTAGCGGGAGGCACTTACAATGAGCAGTTCTTC. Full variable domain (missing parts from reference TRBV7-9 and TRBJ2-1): DTGVSQNPRHKITKRGQNVTFRCDPISEHNRLYWYRQTLGQGPEFLTYFQNEAQLEKSRLLSDRFSAERPKGSFSTLEIQRTEQGDSAMYLCASSPRLAGGTYNEQFFGPGTRLTVL.

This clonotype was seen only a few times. The CDR3 coding sequence is TGTGCCAGCAGTGCTCGAGGCTGGGGACTCTACACAGATACGCAGTATTTT. Residues: CASSARGWGLYTDTQYF. The chain combines TRBV6-1 with TRBJ2-3; possibly TRBD2 for D (6 bases). This CDR3 has 17 amino acids. Trimming cost V 4 bases and J 2 bases, with 19 bases left between them. CDR1 and CDR2 (germline): MNHNS, SASEGT.

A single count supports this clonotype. The CDR3 here is CAWSGRKTTFEQFF. The CDR3 nucleotides read TGTGCCTGGAGTGGCAGAAAAACTACATTTGAGCAGTTCTTC. The chain has TRBV30 and TRBJ2-1; the D is unclear. Trimming took off 1 base at V and 9 bases at J, with 16 bases between the two ends. The CDR3 length is 14 residues. Per germline, CDR1 GTSNPN and CDR2 SVGIG (reference sequence).

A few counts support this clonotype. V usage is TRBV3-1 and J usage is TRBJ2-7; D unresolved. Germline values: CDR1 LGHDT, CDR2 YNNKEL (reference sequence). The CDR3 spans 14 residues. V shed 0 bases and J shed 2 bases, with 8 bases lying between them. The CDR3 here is CASSQDQATYEQYF. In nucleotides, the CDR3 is TGTGCCAGCAGCCAAGATCAGGCTACCTACGAGCAGTACTTC.

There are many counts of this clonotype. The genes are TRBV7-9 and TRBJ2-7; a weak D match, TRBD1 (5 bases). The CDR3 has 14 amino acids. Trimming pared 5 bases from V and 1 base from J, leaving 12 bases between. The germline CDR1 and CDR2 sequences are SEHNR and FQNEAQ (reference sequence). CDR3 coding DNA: TGTGCCAGCAGCGTACTTCAGGGATCCTACGAGCAGTACTTC. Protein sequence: CASSVLQGSYEQYF.

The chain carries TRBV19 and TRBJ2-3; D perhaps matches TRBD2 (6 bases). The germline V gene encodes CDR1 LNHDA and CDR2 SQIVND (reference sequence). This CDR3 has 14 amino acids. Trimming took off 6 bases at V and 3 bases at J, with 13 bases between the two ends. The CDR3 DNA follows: TGTGCCAGTAGGGAGAGCGGGTCGACAGATACGCAGTATTTT. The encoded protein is CASRESGSTDTQYF.

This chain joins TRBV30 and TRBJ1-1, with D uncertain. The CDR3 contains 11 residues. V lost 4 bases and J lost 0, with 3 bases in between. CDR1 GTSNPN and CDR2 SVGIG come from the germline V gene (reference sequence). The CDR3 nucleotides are TGTGCCTGGACCCTGAACACTGAAGCTTTCTTT. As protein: CAWTLNTEAFF.

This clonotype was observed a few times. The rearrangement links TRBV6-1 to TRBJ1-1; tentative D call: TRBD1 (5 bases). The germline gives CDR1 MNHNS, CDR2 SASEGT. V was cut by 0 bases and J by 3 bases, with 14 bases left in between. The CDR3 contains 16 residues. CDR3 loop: CASSEAAGWGDTEAFF. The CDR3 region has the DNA TGTGCCAGCAGTGAAGCTGCAGGCTGGGGGGACACTGAAGCTTTCTTT.

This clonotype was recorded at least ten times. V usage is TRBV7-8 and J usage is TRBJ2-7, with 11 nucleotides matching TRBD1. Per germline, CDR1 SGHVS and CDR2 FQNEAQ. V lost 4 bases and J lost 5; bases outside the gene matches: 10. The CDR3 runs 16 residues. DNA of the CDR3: TGTGCCAGCAGCTCGAGGGGATGGGGACAGGGGGACGAGCAGTACTTC. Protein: CASSSRGWGQGDEQYF.

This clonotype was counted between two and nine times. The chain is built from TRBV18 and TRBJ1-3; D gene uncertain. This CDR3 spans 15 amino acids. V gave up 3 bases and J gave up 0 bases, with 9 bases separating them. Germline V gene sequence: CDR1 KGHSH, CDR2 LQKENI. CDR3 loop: CASSPLRDSGNTIYF. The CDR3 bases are TGTGCCAGCTCACCTCTCCGGGACTCTGGAAACACCATATATTTT.

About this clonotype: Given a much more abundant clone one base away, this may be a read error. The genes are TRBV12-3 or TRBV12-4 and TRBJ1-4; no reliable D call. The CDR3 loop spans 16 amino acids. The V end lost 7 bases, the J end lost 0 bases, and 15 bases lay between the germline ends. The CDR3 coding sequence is TGTGCCAGCACGGAGCCGTGGCCTGCAACTAATGAAAAACTGTTTTTT. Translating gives CASTEPWPATNEKLFF.

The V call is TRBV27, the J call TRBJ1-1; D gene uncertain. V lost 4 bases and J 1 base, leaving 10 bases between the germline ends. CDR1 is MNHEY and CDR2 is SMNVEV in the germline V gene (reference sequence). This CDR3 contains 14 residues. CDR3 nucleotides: TGTGCCAGCAGTTCTTGGGCGGAGAACACTGAAGCTTTCTTT. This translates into CASSSWAENTEAFF.

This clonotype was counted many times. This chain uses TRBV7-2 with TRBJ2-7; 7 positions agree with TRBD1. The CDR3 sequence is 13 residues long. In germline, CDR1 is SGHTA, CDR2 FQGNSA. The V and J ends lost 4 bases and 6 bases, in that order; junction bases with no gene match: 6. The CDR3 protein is CASSSLTGSEQYF. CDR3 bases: TGTGCCAGCAGCTCACTGACAGGGTCCGAGCAGTACTTC. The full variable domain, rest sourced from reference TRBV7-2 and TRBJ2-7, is GAGVSQSPSNKVTEKGKDVELRCDPISGHTALYWYRQSLGQGLEFLIYFQGNSAPDKSGLPSDRFSAERTGGSVSTLTIQRTQQEDSAVYLCASSSLTGSEQYFGPGTRLTVT.

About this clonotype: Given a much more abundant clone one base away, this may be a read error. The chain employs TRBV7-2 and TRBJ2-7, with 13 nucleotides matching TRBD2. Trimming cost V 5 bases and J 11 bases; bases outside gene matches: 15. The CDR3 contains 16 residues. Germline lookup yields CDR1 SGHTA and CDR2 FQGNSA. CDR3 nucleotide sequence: TGTGCCAGCAGCACCCAAACTAGCGGGGGGGCGGTTCGGAAGTACTTC. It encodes CASSTQTSGGAVRKYF.

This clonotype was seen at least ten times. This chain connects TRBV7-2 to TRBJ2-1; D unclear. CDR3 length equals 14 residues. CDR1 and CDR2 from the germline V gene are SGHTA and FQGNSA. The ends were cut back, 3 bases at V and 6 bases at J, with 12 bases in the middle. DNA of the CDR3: TGTGCCAGCAGCTTCCTGGGTGCGGCCAATGAGCAGTTCTTC. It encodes CASSFLGAANEQFF.

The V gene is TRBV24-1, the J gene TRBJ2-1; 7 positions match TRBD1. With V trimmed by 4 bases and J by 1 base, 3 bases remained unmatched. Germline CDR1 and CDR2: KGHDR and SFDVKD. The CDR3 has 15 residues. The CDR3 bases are TGTGCCACCAGTGACCCACAGGGGTCCTACAATGAGCAGTTCTTC. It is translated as CATSDPQGSYNEQFF.

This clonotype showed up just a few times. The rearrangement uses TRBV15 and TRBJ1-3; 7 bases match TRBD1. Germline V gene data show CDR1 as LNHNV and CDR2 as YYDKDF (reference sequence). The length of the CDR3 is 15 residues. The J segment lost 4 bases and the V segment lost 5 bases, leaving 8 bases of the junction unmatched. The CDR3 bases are TGTGCCACCAGCCGAGGTACAGGGGACGGAAACACCATATATTTT. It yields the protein CATSRGTGDGNTIYF.

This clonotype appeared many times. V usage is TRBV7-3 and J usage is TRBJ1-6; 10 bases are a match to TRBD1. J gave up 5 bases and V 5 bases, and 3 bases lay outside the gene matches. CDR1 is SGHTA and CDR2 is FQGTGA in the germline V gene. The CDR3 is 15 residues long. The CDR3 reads CASSPTGGHNSPLHF. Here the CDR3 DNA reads TGTGCCAGCAGCCCGACAGGGGGCCATAATTCACCCCTCCACTTT.

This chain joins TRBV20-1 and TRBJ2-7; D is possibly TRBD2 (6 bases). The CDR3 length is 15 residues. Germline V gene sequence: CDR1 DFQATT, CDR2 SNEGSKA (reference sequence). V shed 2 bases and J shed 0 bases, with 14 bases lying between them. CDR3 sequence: CSARRKRASSYEQYF. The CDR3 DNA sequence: TGCAGTGCTAGAAGGAAGCGGGCCAGCTCCTACGAGCAGTACTTC.